This passage covers 10 T cell receptor beta chains from one sample sequenced in a study of blood T cell repertoires in COVID-19. Using immunoSEQ multiplex PCR, the repertoire was profiled, and TCRdb retains in-frame clones only, with some absent. The table shows roughly 260,000 clones, with roughly 82% occurring only once. The sample consisted of peripheral blood. The receptors originated from a woman aged 65 to 85 with acute or convalescent COVID-19.

Notes on this clone: At the DNA level, this CDR3 is encoded by other sequences in the same sample as well. The V gene is TRBV7-6, the J gene TRBJ1-3; D not certain. V was clipped by 1 base and J by 0 bases, with 7 bases between them. CDR1 is SGHVS, CDR2 FNYEAQ, per germline. The CDR3 is made up of 15 amino acids. The CDR3 here is CASSLGTSSGNTIYF. In nucleotides, the CDR3 is TGTGCCAGCAGCTTAGGAACGAGCTCTGGAAACACCATATATTTT.

This rearrangement joins TRBV27 to TRBJ1-2, with 11 positions matching TRBD1. This CDR3 comprises 14 residues. Germline V lookup: CDR1 MNHEY, CDR2 SMNVEV (reference sequence). V shed 5 bases, J shed 8 bases, and the junction held 7 bases outside the gene matches. The CDR3 loop reads CASSIGTGGHGYTF. CDR3 nucleotides: TGTGCCAGCAGTATAGGGACAGGGGGTCACGGCTACACCTTC.

Here the CDR3 reads CATSDSRGLVGYTF. DNA of the CDR3: TGTGCCACCAGTGACTCCAGGGGGCTAGTGGGCTACACCTTC. The V gene is TRBV24-1, the J gene TRBJ1-2; 8 bases line up with TRBD1. The ends lost 4 bases at V and 8 bases at J; junction bases unmatched: 8. The CDR3 runs 14 residues. In germline, CDR1 is KGHDR, CDR2 SFDVKD.

The chain uses TRBV2 and TRBJ2-7; TRBD2 might be the D (6 bases). Trimming cost V 5 bases and J 7 bases, with 15 bases left between them. Germline V gene lookup returns CDR1 SNHLY and CDR2 FYNNEI. The CDR3 runs to 13 residues. The CDR3 DNA reads as TGTGCCAGCAGTCTCGGAGGGCCCAGTGAGCAGTACTTC. As protein: CASSLGGPSEQYF.

The V call is TRBV7-9, the J call TRBJ1-1; D unclear. This CDR3 comprises 13 residues. Germline V gives CDR1 SEHNR, CDR2 FQNEAQ (reference sequence). With 3 bases removed from V and 2 bases from J, the gap between germline ends came to 7 bases. CDR3 in amino acids: CASSLEENTEAFF. CDR3 in DNA: TGTGCCAGCAGCTTGGAGGAAAACACTGAAGCTTTCTTT.

The rearrangement joins TRBV2 to TRBJ2-1; tentative D call: TRBD2 (5 bases). V dropped 7 bases and J dropped 7 bases, with 14 bases sitting between them. The V gene's germline CDR1 is SNHLY and CDR2 FYNNEI. This CDR3 has 13 amino acids. CDR3 DNA sequence: TGTGCCAGCACCTCAGGACTTTTAAATGAGCAGTTCTTC. Translation: CASTSGLLNEQFF.

The V gene is TRBV6-6, the J gene TRBJ1-1; weak D call: TRBD1 (6 bases). CDR1 and CDR2 (germline): MNHNY, SVGAGI (reference sequence). This CDR3 has 14 amino acids. Between the trimmed V and J ends, which lost 4 bases and 1 base, there was a span of 10 bases. CDR3 sequence reads: CASSFAGENTEAFF. Written as DNA, the CDR3 is TGTGCCAGCAGTTTCGCAGGGGAGAACACTGAAGCTTTCTTT.

The sample holds one count of this clone. This chain links TRBV19 with TRBJ1-2; D possibly corresponds to TRBD1 (6 bases). This CDR3 has 13 amino acids. Germline CDR1 and CDR2: LNHDA and SQIVND (reference sequence). V was cut by 4 bases and J by 4 bases, with 10 bases left in between. The CDR3 DNA reads as TGTGCCAGTAGTACAGGGGTAAGCTATGGCTACACCTTC. It translates to CASSTGVSYGYTF.

This chain joins TRBV7-9 and TRBJ2-7; 8 positions match TRBD1. Germline assignment: CDR1 SEHNR and CDR2 FQNEAQ (reference sequence). CDR3 length: 16 residues. The V and J ends lost 3 bases and 5 bases, in that order; junction bases with no gene match: 12. CDR3 loop: CASSFKILGQGDEQYF. CDR3 in DNA: TGTGCCAGCAGCTTCAAAATATTAGGACAGGGAGACGAGCAGTACTTC.

V and J are TRBV6-5 and TRBJ1-2, with D hard to call. The CDR3 covers 15 residues. Germline values: CDR1 MNHEY, CDR2 SVGAGI. Trimming stripped 7 bases from V and 3 bases from J, with 18 bases between. CDR3 protein: CASNPRRGIYYGYTF. As DNA, the CDR3 is TGTGCCAGCAATCCCCGGCGGGGTATTTACTATGGCTACACCTTC.